Below are 9 T cell receptor beta chains sequenced from a single sample in a study of blood T cell repertoires in COVID-19. Produced via immunoSEQ multiplex PCR; TCRdb's table is partial and in-frame only. The sample includes some 56,000 clones, approximately 80% of them seen just once. Input material: peripheral blood. Every receptor here comes from a woman of 80 years or more with acute or convalescent COVID-19.

This CDR3 is CASSLAVGTDTQYF. CDR3 bases: TGTGCCAGCAGTTTAGCTGTCGGCACAGATACGCAGTATTTT. The rearrangement links TRBV5-6 to TRBJ2-3; D remains unclear. The V and J ends lost 5 bases and 1 base respectively, with 11 bases between them. The V gene's germline CDR1 is SGHDT and CDR2 YYEEEE. The CDR3 consists of 14 residues.

The V gene is TRBV27, the J gene TRBJ1-3; D is unresolved. Trimming removed 2 bases at V and 8 bases at J, with 13 bases between. This CDR3 is 14 amino acids long. The germline CDR1 and CDR2 sequences are MNHEY and SMNVEV (reference sequence). The CDR3 loop is CASSLRRRVYTIYF. In DNA, the CDR3 is TGTGCCAGCAGTTTACGGCGTCGGGTCTACACCATATATTTT.

The chain combines TRBV7-9 with TRBJ1-4; 12 nucleotides line up with TRBD1. Germline trimming cut 4 bases from V and 7 bases from J; bases unmatched to any gene: 1. The V gene's germline CDR1 is SEHNR and CDR2 FQNEAQ (reference sequence). CDR3 length: 14 residues. CDR3 amino acids: CASSWDRGREKLFF. DNA of the CDR3: TGTGCCAGCAGCTGGGACAGGGGGCGTGAAAAACTGTTTTTT.

The rearrangement joins TRBV7-9 to TRBJ2-2, with 7 bases identical to TRBD2. Germline loops: CDR1 SEHNR, CDR2 FQNEAQ (reference sequence). V shed 5 bases, J shed 1 base, and the junction held 4 bases outside the gene matches. The CDR3 is 15 residues long. CDR3 sequence: CASSKKRENTGELFF. CDR3 coding DNA: TGTGCCAGCAGCAAAAAGCGGGAGAACACCGGGGAGCTGTTTTTT.

CDR3 sequence reads: CASSPPLRDTLNEQFF. In nucleotides, the CDR3 is TGTGCCAGCTCACCACCGCTTAGGGACACCCTCAATGAGCAGTTCTTC. The chain couples TRBV18 to TRBJ2-1, with D possibly TRBD1 on 6 matching bases. The CDR3 runs 16 residues. Trimming shortened V by 0 bases and J by 6 bases, and 15 bases separated the two germline ends. Germline V CDR1 and CDR2: KGHSH, LQKENI.

V is TRBV11-3 and J is TRBJ2-2; TRBD1 agrees at 9 bases. The CDR3 covers 17 residues. Per germline, CDR1 SGHNT and CDR2 YENEEA. With V trimmed by 1 base and J by 3 bases, 6 bases remained unmatched. The DNA of the CDR3 is TGTGCCAGCAGCTTAGTCGGGACAGGGAGTCACACCGGGGAGCTGTTTTTT. It specifies CASSLVGTGSHTGELFF.

This clone was seen just once. This chain connects TRBV3-1 (or the pseudogene TRBV3-2) to TRBJ1-3; no clear D gene. CDR1 LGHDT and CDR2 YNNKEL come from the germline V gene (reference sequence). The V end was cut by 3 bases, the J end by 9 bases, with 9 bases between. The CDR3 consists of 12 residues. The CDR3 sequence is CASSHRGGTIYF. CDR3 in DNA: TGTGCCAGCAGCCATCGGGGTGGCACCATATATTTT.

The rearrangement links TRBV16 to TRBJ1-4; D gene unclear. The germline V gene has CDR1 KGHSY and CDR2 FQNENV. V was cut by 3 bases and J by 8 bases, with 19 bases left in between. This CDR3 comprises 16 residues. CDR3 coding DNA: TGTGCCAGCAGCCAGACCGGGTCCTCGGTAGGAGAAAAACTGTTTTTT. Its protein product is CASSQTGSSVGEKLFF.

The chain joins TRBV19 to TRBJ2-1; 9 bases line up with TRBD2. The CDR3 has 15 residues. V shed 4 bases and J 5 bases; nucleotides not matched to a gene: 6. Germline V gives CDR1 LNHDA, CDR2 SQIVND (reference sequence). The CDR3 DNA reads TGTGCCAGTAGTACCGGGACTAGCTTCCACAATGAGCAGTTCTTC. Amino acids: CASSTGTSFHNEQFF. Full variable domain (outside the CDR3, taken from reference TRBV19 and TRBJ2-1): DGGITQSPKYLFRKEGQNVTLSCEQNLNHDAMYWYRQDPGQGLRLIYYSQIVNDFQKGDIAEGYSVSREKKESFPLTVTSAQKNPTAFYLCASSTGTSFHNEQFFGPGTRLTVL.